These T cell receptor beta chains were read from a single sample in a study of T cell responses to AZD1222 COVID-19 vaccine. Profiling relied on immunoSEQ multiplex PCR, and the TCRdb table lists in-frame clones only, not all of them. Of some 58,000 clones listed, 88% were seen once; the top ten hold 14% to 15%. The input for sequencing was peripheral blood, taken on day 0 of AZD1222 vaccination. The receptors originated from an adult in good health. Each CDR3 is given with its conserved first and last residue. Fields, in order: J gene, CDR3 length, V gene, clone size, D gene, CDR3 protein, CDR3 DNA. D genes are given only for firm matches. Clone size, where shown, is once, few, many, or a class for clones that have expanded.

>TRBJ1-3|15|TRBV2|few|NA
CASKLEDSSGNTIYF
TGTGCCAGTAAACTCGAGGACAGCTCTGGAAACACCATATATTTT
>TRBJ1-5|13|TRBV5-1|NA|NA
CASSLQPRSPQHF
TGCGCCAGCAGCTTGCAACCCAGATCCCCCCAGCATTTT
>TRBJ1-3|15|TRBV7-3|NA|TRBD1
CASSLAGGGGNTIYF
TGTGCCAGCAGCTTAGCAGGGGGTGGTGGAAACACCATATATTTT
>TRBJ1-6|17|TRBV11-2|NA|NA
CASSLQMAVAPNSPLHF
TGTGCCAGCAGCTTACAGATGGCCGTTGCTCCTAATTCACCCCTCCACTTT
>TRBJ2-3|14|TRBV9|NA|NA
CASSVSRRGDTQYF
TGTGCCAGCAGCGTTTCGAGAAGAGGAGATACGCAGTATTTT
>TRBJ2-3|14|TRBV29-1|NA|NA
CSVSTRRWTDTQYF
TGCAGCGTTTCCACGAGGCGGTGGACAGATACGCAGTATTTT
>TRBJ1-1|14|TRBV5-5|NA|NA
CASTVDSMNTEAFF
TGTGCCAGCACCGTGGACAGCATGAACACTGAAGCTTTCTTT
>TRBJ2-1|15|TRBV7-9|NA|TRBD2
CASSKTSGRYNEQFF
TGTGCCAGCAGCAAGACTAGCGGGAGATACAATGAGCAGTTCTTC
>TRBJ1-1|18|TRBV5-1|few|TRBD1
CASSVGLGTGTMNTEAFF
TGCGCCAGCAGCGTCGGTTTAGGGACAGGGACCATGAACACTGAAGCTTTCTTT
>TRBJ1-1|14|TRBV11-3|NA|TRBD1
CASSDRVLNTEAFF
TGTGCCAGCAGCGACAGGGTATTGAACACTGAAGCTTTCTTT
>TRBJ1-1|14|TRBV20-1|NA|NA
CSASNRRQDREAFF
TGCAGTGCTAGTAACCGCAGACAGGATAGGGAAGCTTTCTTT
>TRBJ1-1|13|TRBV7-9|NA|TRBD1
CASSLAGQGWRSF
TGTGCCAGCAGCTTAGCGGGACAGGGTTGGAGAAGCTTT
>TRBJ2-3|15|TRBV19|NA|TRBD2
CASSMGGKSTDTQYF
TGTGCCAGTAGTATGGGGGGGAAAAGCACAGATACGCAGTATTTT
>TRBJ2-6|20|TRBV4-2|NA|TRBD1
CASSQDGDRGRSSGANVLTF
TGTGCCAGCAGCCAAGACGGAGACAGGGGCCGGTCCTCTGGGGCCAACGTCCTGACTTTC
>TRBJ1-6|12|TRBV11-2|NA|NA
CASSLAWVPLHF
TGTGCCAGCAGCTTAGCCTGGGTACCCCTCCACTTT
>TRBJ2-1|16|TRBV11-2|NA|TRBD2
CASSLTGTSEYNEQFF
TGTGCCAGCAGCCTCACCGGGACTAGCGAATACAATGAGCAGTTCTTC
>TRBJ1-6|14|TRBV4-1|NA|NA
CASSQVGDNSPLHF
TGCGCCAGCAGCCAAGTTGGGGATAATTCACCCCTCCACTTT
>TRBJ1-1|14|TRBV7-8|NA|NA
CASSLTQGSTEAFF
TGTGCCAGCAGCTTAACGCAGGGGTCCACTGAAGCTTTCTTT
>TRBJ2-5|11|TRBV12-3/TRBV12-4|NA|NA
CASSLQETQYF
TGTGCCAGCAGCTTACAAGAGACCCAGTACTTC
>TRBJ2-7|16|TRBV4-1|NA|TRBD1
CASSQDPDRFMHEQYF
TGCGCCAGCAGCCAAGACCCGGACAGGTTTATGCACGAGCAGTACTTC
>TRBJ1-5|16|TRBV19|NA|NA
CASSIGFRGRDQPQHF
TGTGCCAGTAGTATAGGATTTAGGGGCAGAGATCAGCCCCAGCATTTT
>TRBJ2-1|17|TRBV7-9|NA|NA
CASSPKPTGASYNEQFF
TGTGCCAGCAGCCCCAAGCCGACTGGGGCCTCCTACAATGAGCAGTTCTTC
>TRBJ2-7|14|TRBV2|NA|TRBD2
CASKTSESSYEQYF
TGTGCCAGCAAGACTAGCGAAAGCTCCTACGAGCAGTACTTC
>TRBJ2-1|18|TRBV5-1|NA|NA
CASSLVPGSPSSYNEQFF
TGCGCCAGCAGCTTGGTCCCCGGGTCTCCCAGCTCCTACAATGAGCAGTTCTTC
>TRBJ2-3|15|TRBV3-1/TRBV3-2|NA|TRBD2
CASSQTSGTTDTQYF
TGTGCCAGCAGCCAGACTAGCGGGACAACAGATACGCAGTATTTT
>TRBJ2-2|15|TRBV20-1|NA|TRBD1
CSASTPGGGAGELFF
TGCAGTGCTAGTACCCCAGGGGGTGGGGCCGGGGAGCTGTTTTTT
>TRBJ2-2|15|TRBV15|NA|NA
CATSRGSANTGELFF
TGTGCCACCAGCAGAGGAAGCGCCAACACCGGGGAGCTGTTTTTT
>TRBJ1-1|15|TRBV10-3|NA|NA
CAISVGPSVNTEAFF
TGTGCCATCAGTGTCGGGCCCTCGGTGAACACTGAAGCTTTCTTT
>TRBJ1-5|14|TRBV18|few|TRBD1
CASSRQGENQPQHF
TGTGCCAGCTCTCGACAGGGCGAGAATCAGCCCCAGCATTTT
>TRBJ2-1|15|TRBV5-1|NA|NA
CASSSSPSSYNEQFF
TGCGCCAGCAGCTCTAGCCCTAGTTCCTACAATGAGCAGTTCTTC
>TRBJ1-4|15|TRBV27|NA|NA
CASSLQGLANEKLFF
TGTGCCAGCAGTTTACAAGGGTTAGCTAATGAAAAACTGTTTTTT
>TRBJ2-7|12|TRBV29-1|few|NA
CSVVAENYEQYF
TGCAGCGTTGTTGCGGAGAACTACGAGCAGTACTTC
>TRBJ1-5|15|TRBV7-2|NA|NA
CASSSLPRGNQPQHF
TGTGCCAGCAGCTCCCTGCCAAGAGGCAATCAGCCCCAGCATTTT
>TRBJ2-6|20|TRBV4-2|NA|TRBD1
CASSPTSGILQGAGANVLTF
TGTGCCAGCAGCCCAACATCAGGGATTCTGCAGGGGGCTGGGGCCAACGTCCTGACTTTC
>TRBJ2-6|20|TRBV21-1|NA|NA
CATGQLRLAACSSGANVLTF
TGTGCCACCGGACAGTTGCGACTAGCGGCCTGCAGCTCTGGGGCCAACGTCCTGACTTTC
>TRBJ2-3|15|TRBV7-3|NA|NA
CASSLLGVGTDTQYF
TGTGCCAGCAGCTTATTGGGGGTAGGCACAGATACGCAGTATTTT
>TRBJ2-3|15|TRBV5-4|NA|NA
CASSTNGVYTDTQYF
TGTGCCAGCAGCACGAACGGGGTTTACACAGATACGCAGTATTTT
>TRBJ2-7|12|TRBV30|NA|TRBD1
CAWTGGTYEQYF
TGTGCCTGGACAGGGGGTACCTACGAGCAGTACTTC
>TRBJ1-1|13|TRBV30|NA|NA
CAWSVGGYTEAFF
TGTGCCTGGAGTGTAGGGGGGTACACTGAAGCTTTCTTT
>TRBJ2-2|15|TRBV6-5|NA|TRBD1
CASSYRDRVTGELFF
TGTGCCAGCAGTTACCGGGACAGGGTGACCGGGGAGCTGTTTTTT
>TRBJ1-6|18|TRBV7-8|NA|TRBD1
CASSPGTGSRLFGSPLHF
TGTGCCAGCAGCCCCGGGACAGGGTCCCGCCTTTTCGGTTCACCCCTCCACTTT
>TRBJ1-5|13|TRBV2|NA|NA
CASDRERNQPQHF
TGTGCCAGCGATAGGGAGCGCAATCAGCCCCAGCATTTT
>TRBJ1-1|12|TRBV6-5|NA|NA
CASSNGNTEAFF
TGTGCCAGCTCAAACGGGAACACTGAAGCTTTCTTT
>TRBJ1-3|16|TRBV19|NA|NA
CASSINVLSARNTIYF
TGTGCCAGTAGTATTAACGTTCTCAGCGCTCGAAACACCATATATTTT
>TRBJ1-3|16|TRBV5-1|NA|NA
CASSLEGVGSGNTIYF
TGCGCCAGCAGCTTGGAGGGTGTTGGATCTGGAAACACCATATATTTT
>TRBJ1-1|14|TRBV30|NA|NA
CAWSVNLGGTEAFF
TGTGCCTGGAGTGTAAATCTCGGGGGCACTGAAGCTTTCTTT
>TRBJ2-7|16|TRBV28|NA|NA
CASSLSYSASKREQYF
TGTGCCAGCAGTTTATCCTACTCGGCGAGTAAACGCGAGCAGTACTTC
>TRBJ1-1|13|TRBV18|NA|NA
CASSPGRATEAFF
TGTGCCAGCTCACCCGGCAGGGCCACTGAAGCTTTCTTT